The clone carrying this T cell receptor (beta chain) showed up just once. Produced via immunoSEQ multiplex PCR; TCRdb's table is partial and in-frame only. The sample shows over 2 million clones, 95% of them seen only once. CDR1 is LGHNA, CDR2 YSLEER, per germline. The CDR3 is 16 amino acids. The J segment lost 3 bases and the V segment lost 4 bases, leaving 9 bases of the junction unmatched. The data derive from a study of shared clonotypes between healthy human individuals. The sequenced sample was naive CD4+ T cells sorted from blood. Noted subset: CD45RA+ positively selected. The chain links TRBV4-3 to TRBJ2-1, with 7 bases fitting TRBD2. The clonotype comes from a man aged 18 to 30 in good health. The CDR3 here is CASSREWTSSYNEQFF. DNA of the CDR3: TGCGCCAGCAGCCGCGAATGGACTAGTAGCTACAATGAGCAGTTCTTC.